The 27 T cell receptor beta chains presented below share a single source sample, sequenced in a study of PD-L1 blockade in urothelial cancer. Time point defined: peripheral blood 6 weeks after treatment start. The assay was immunoSEQ multiplex PCR, and TCRdb's table has in-frame clones only and misses some. The sample consists of 100,000 to 150,000 clones, about 84% of them appearing once. Material: PBMCs, obtained around atezolizumab (anti-PD-L1) treatment. The receptors derive from a man aged 50-59 years with urothelial cancer.

The genes are TRBV30 and TRBJ2-1; 9 positions agree with TRBD2. V shed 1 base, J shed 8 bases, and the junction held 15 bases outside the gene matches. From germline, CDR1 is GTSNPN and CDR2 SVGIG (reference sequence). The CDR3 covers 17 residues. In DNA form, the CDR3 reads TGTGCCTGGAGTGGGGAGACCGGGACTAGCATCACCGATGAGCAGTTCTTC. This translates into CAWSGETGTSITDEQFF.

Here the CDR3 DNA reads TGTGCCAGCAGTTCAAGGTCTCGGACTCTCGGCTACGAGCAGTACTTC. Protein sequence: CASSSRSRTLGYEQYF. V and J are TRBV28 and TRBJ2-7, with a tentative D call TRBD2 (5 bases). Deletions cut 4 bases from V and 3 bases from J, with 19 bases between. The CDR3 is 16 amino acids. From germline, CDR1 is MDHEN and CDR2 SYDVKM.

This CDR3 is CASSLEGLAAGGLGTQYF. DNA of the CDR3: TGTGCCAGCAGCTTAGAGGGATTAGCGGCAGGGGGCTTGGGTACGCAGTATTTT. The genes are TRBV7-8 and TRBJ2-3; the match to TRBD1 covers 8 bases. V dropped 1 base and J dropped 8; count of bases not matched to a gene: 17. Germline CDR1 is SGHVS and CDR2 is FQNEAQ. The CDR3 runs to 18 residues.

The rearrangement uses TRBV28 and TRBJ2-7; weak D call: TRBD2 (5 bases). The CDR3 is 14 amino acids. Germline-derived CDR1 and CDR2 are MDHEN and SYDVKM. V gave up 3 bases and J gave up 0 bases, with 9 bases separating them. This CDR3 reads CASSLSGNSYEQYF. The CDR3, as DNA: TGTGCCAGCAGTTTGAGCGGAAACTCCTACGAGCAGTACTTC.

The table lists this clone with a count of one. J is TRBJ2-5 and V is TRBV18; D gene unclear. Trimming took off 2 bases at V and 3 bases at J, with 7 bases between the two ends. CDR3 size: 13 residues. Germline V gene data show CDR1 as KGHSH and CDR2 as LQKENI. The CDR3 loop is CASSPGRKETQYF. DNA of the CDR3: TGTGCCAGCTCACCAGGCAGAAAAGAGACCCAGTACTTC.

The chain recombines TRBV12-5 with TRBJ2-3; 11 bases align to TRBD2. Trimming at V came to 1 base and at J to 2 bases, leaving 2 bases not matched to a gene. The CDR3 covers 16 residues. Germline V lookup: CDR1 LGHNT, CDR2 FRNRAP. The DNA of the CDR3 is TGTGCTAGTGGTTTGGGACTAGCGGGAAACACAGATACGCAGTATTTT. This gives the protein CASGLGLAGNTDTQYF.

The chain recombines TRBV7-9 with TRBJ2-3; the D is unclear. Trimming took off 5 bases at V and 2 bases at J, with 11 bases between the two ends. Germline V lookup: CDR1 SEHNR, CDR2 FQNEAQ (reference sequence). The CDR3 is 14 amino acids. CDR3 sequence (DNA): TGTGCCAGCAGCCCTGGTAGTCTCACAGATACGCAGTATTTT. Translation: CASSPGSLTDTQYF. The whole variable domain, remainder taken from reference TRBV7-9 and TRBJ2-3, is DTGVSQNPRHKITKRGQNVTFRCDPISEHNRLYWYRQTLGQGPEFLTYFQNEAQLEKSRLLSDRFSAERPKGSFSTLEIQRTEQGDSAMYLCASSPGSLTDTQYFGPGTRLTVL.

V usage is TRBV14 and J usage is TRBJ2-1; the match to TRBD2 covers 11 bases. V was clipped by 4 bases and J by 7 bases; unmatched bases: 9. This CDR3 has 16 amino acids. Germline V gives CDR1 SGHDN, CDR2 FVKESK. CDR3 sequence (DNA): TGTGCCAGCAGCCGACCGGGACTAGCGGAAAAAAATGAGCAGTTCTTC. Encoded protein: CASSRPGLAEKNEQFF.

V gene TRBV19 combines with J gene TRBJ1-4; 9 bases line up with TRBD1. The V gene's germline CDR1 is LNHDA and CDR2 SQIVND (reference sequence). The CDR3 spans 15 residues. With V trimmed by 2 bases and J by 4 bases, 2 bases remained unmatched. For the CDR3, the DNA is TGTGCCAGTAGTATACAGGGACAGGGTAATGAAAAACTGTTTTTT. This translates into CASSIQGQGNEKLFF.

In DNA, the CDR3 is TGTGCCAGCCTACCGACAGGCGGAGGTTCCGTGAACACTGAAGCTTTCTTT. Translation: CASLPTGGGSVNTEAFF. The V gene is TRBV28, the J gene TRBJ1-1; weak D call: TRBD1 (6 bases). Per germline, CDR1 MDHEN and CDR2 SYDVKM. The V end lost 8 bases, the J end lost 0 bases, and 22 bases lay between the germline ends. CDR3 length equals 17 residues.

This clone has just a few counts. This chain uses TRBV10-2 with TRBJ2-7, with 15 bases that match TRBD2. CDR1 and CDR2 from the germline V gene are WSHSY and SAAADI. This CDR3 region has 15 residues. V was clipped by 4 bases and J by 4 bases; unmatched bases: 2. The CDR3 here is CASSAGLAGGYEQYF. The CDR3 DNA follows: TGCGCCAGCAGTGCGGGACTAGCGGGAGGTTACGAGCAGTACTTC.

The CDR3 loop is CASSPRGTAFSGANVLTF. CDR3 DNA: TGTGCCAGCAGTCCCCGCGGGACAGCGTTCTCTGGGGCCAACGTCCTGACTTTC. The chain recombines TRBV7-9 with TRBJ2-6; D is perhaps TRBD1 (7 bases). This CDR3 spans 18 amino acids. Germline CDR1 SEHNR, CDR2 FQNEAQ (reference sequence). The ends were cut back, 6 bases at V and 0 bases at J, with 18 bases in the middle. Supplemented by reference TRBV7-9 and TRBJ2-6, the full variable domain reads DTGVSQNPRHKITKRGQNVTFRCDPISEHNRLYWYRQTLGQGPEFLTYFQNEAQLEKSRLLSDRFSAERPKGSFSTLEIQRTEQGDSAMYLCASSPRGTAFSGANVLTFGAGSRLTVL.

This chain connects TRBV30 to TRBJ2-2, with 11 bases that match TRBD2. Germline trimming cut 0 bases from V and 9 bases from J; bases unmatched to any gene: 18. This CDR3 has 19 residues. Germline CDR1 reads GTSNPN; CDR2 reads SVGIG (reference sequence). The CDR3 sequence is CAWSVQSRWLAGGTWELFF. In DNA form, the CDR3 reads TGTGCCTGGAGTGTACAGTCGAGATGGCTAGCGGGGGGAACCTGGGAGCTGTTTTTT.

The chain has TRBV29-1 and TRBJ2-3; the match to TRBD2 covers 7 bases. From germline, CDR1 is SQVTM and CDR2 ANQGSEA. V shed 1 base and J 2 bases; nucleotides not matched to a gene: 9. The CDR3 length is 16 residues. The DNA of the CDR3 is TGCAGCGTTGAAGGGAGTAGCGGGTACTACACAGATACGCAGTATTTT. Residues: CSVEGSSGYYTDTQYF.

J is TRBJ2-1 and V is TRBV7-8; 9 bases line up with TRBD2. V was pared by 1 base and J by 3 bases, with 22 bases of the junction left unmatched. The germline gives CDR1 SGHVS, CDR2 FQNEAQ. The CDR3 is 22 residues long. CDR3 in DNA: TGTGCCAGCAGCTTAGGAGGGCTGGGGCTAGCGGGAAATCCCAGGTTCTACAATGAGCAGTTCTTC. Amino acid sequence: CASSLGGLGLAGNPRFYNEQFF.

The chain recombines TRBV6-5 with TRBJ2-7; TRBD2 aligns across 7 bases. The germline gives CDR1 MNHEY, CDR2 SVGAGI. This CDR3 is 15 amino acids long. Trimming at V came to 6 bases and at J to 2 bases, leaving 10 bases not matched to a gene. The CDR3, as DNA: TGTGCCAGCAGCCCGGTGGGGGGGGGAACCTACGAGCAGTACTTC. This sequence encodes CASSPVGGGTYEQYF.

This clone appeared a single time. Other nucleotide sequences from this sample produce the same CDR3. The chain links TRBV2 to TRBJ1-2; 8 nucleotides align to TRBD1. The ends lost 6 bases at V and 4 bases at J; junction bases unmatched: 7. Germline V gives CDR1 SNHLY, CDR2 FYNNEI. This CDR3 is built from 14 residues. CDR3 sequence: CASSRDRTSYGYTF. CDR3 sequence (DNA): TGTGCCAGCAGCCGGGACAGGACTTCCTATGGCTACACCTTC.

The rearrangement uses TRBV9 and TRBJ2-5; tentative D call: TRBD2 (6 bases). CDR1 SGDLS and CDR2 YYNGEE come from the germline V gene. The CDR3 consists of 14 residues. V was cut by 4 bases and J by 0 bases, with 10 bases left in between. CDR3 coding DNA: TGTGCCAGCAGCTACCGGGACTACCAAGAGACCCAGTACTTC. It codes for CASSYRDYQETQYF. The full variable domain, with the rest looked up from reference TRBV9 and TRBJ2-5, is DSGVTQTPKHLITATGQRVTLRCSPRSGDLSVYWYQQSLDQGLQFLIQYYNGEERAKGNILERFSAQQFPDLHSELNLSSLELGDSALYFCASSYRDYQETQYFGPGTRLLVL.

The genes are TRBV2 and TRBJ1-5; 10 positions agree with TRBD1. The CDR3 spans 15 residues. Germline CDR1 SNHLY, CDR2 FYNNEI. The V and J ends lost 5 bases and 7 bases, in that order; junction bases with no gene match: 8. The CDR3 coding sequence is TGTGCCAGCAGTAAGACAGGGGGCTCGCGACAGCCCCAGCATTTT. This codes for CASSKTGGSRQPQHF.

The CDR3 spells CASRREGQIHSPLHF. CDR3 nucleotides: TGTGCCAGCAGGCGCGAGGGACAAATCCATTCACCCCTCCACTTT. The rearrangement uses TRBV6-5 and TRBJ1-6, with D maybe TRBD1 (6 bases). V was trimmed by 6 bases and J by 8 bases, leaving 17 bases between them. CDR1 MNHEY and CDR2 SVGAGI come from the germline V gene. The CDR3 runs to 15 residues.

This rearrangement joins TRBV5-1 to TRBJ2-7, with 9 bases identical to TRBD2. CDR3 length: 15 residues. With V trimmed by 4 bases and J by 4 bases, 9 bases remained unmatched. CDR1 is SGHRS and CDR2 is YFSETQ in the germline V gene. The CDR3 region is CASSPVASGIYEQYF. In nucleotides, the CDR3 is TGCGCCAGCAGCCCAGTGGCTAGCGGGATATACGAGCAGTACTTC.

This chain uses TRBV2 with TRBJ2-5; 9 bases map to TRBD2. Trimming removed 7 bases from V and 5 bases from J; junction bases left unmatched: 11. Germline-derived CDR1 and CDR2 are SNHLY and FYNNEI. The CDR3 covers 15 residues. CDR3 in DNA: TGTGCCAGCATCCGGCGGGAGGGCGGAGGGGAGACCCAGTACTTC. It is translated as CASIRREGGGETQYF.

The CDR3 coding sequence is TGTGCCAGCAGCTTCACCTTTACTAGCGGGGGTACTAGCACAGATACGCAGTATTTT. It specifies CASSFTFTSGGTSTDTQYF. V is TRBV7-9 and J is TRBJ2-3, with 11 bases identical to TRBD2. Germline V gene lookup returns CDR1 SEHNR and CDR2 FQNEAQ (reference sequence). Trimming at V came to 3 bases and at J to 0 bases, leaving 11 bases not matched to a gene. The CDR3 consists of 19 residues.

The chain employs TRBV7-9 and TRBJ2-4; TRBD1 might be the D (5 bases). Germline V gives CDR1 SEHNR, CDR2 FQNEAQ (reference sequence). V lost 3 bases to trimming and J lost 5 bases, with 26 bases between them. This CDR3 has 19 residues. CDR3 in amino acids: CASSFRGVREQVRENIQYF. CDR3 bases: TGTGCCAGCAGCTTTAGGGGTGTACGAGAACAGGTTAGAGAAAACATTCAGTACTTC.

This clone was detected only once. The chain links TRBV2 to TRBJ1-6; perhaps TRBD1 as D (6 bases). The V end was cut by 3 bases, the J end by 2 bases, with 11 bases between. The CDR3 spans 16 residues. The V gene's germline CDR1 is SNHLY and CDR2 FYNNEI. Here the CDR3 reads CASSEGAVAYNSPLHF. The CDR3 DNA reads TGTGCCAGCAGTGAGGGGGCCGTAGCCTATAATTCACCCCTCCACTTT.

V gene TRBV9 combines with J gene TRBJ2-1; TRBD2 matches 7 bases. The germline gives CDR1 SGDLS, CDR2 YYNGEE. This CDR3 spans 14 amino acids. Trimming cost V 0 bases and J 7 bases; bases outside gene matches: 4. The CDR3 protein is CASSVEGGSNEQFF. The DNA of the CDR3 is TGTGCCAGCAGCGTAGAAGGCGGGAGTAATGAGCAGTTCTTC.

J is TRBJ1-5 and V is TRBV19; 7 bases line up with TRBD1. This CDR3 contains 17 residues. Germline CDR1 LNHDA, CDR2 SQIVND (reference sequence). V shed 7 bases and J 0 bases; nucleotides not matched to a gene: 12. This chain's CDR3 is CASIETGPLYSNQPQHF. DNA of the CDR3: TGTGCCAGTATTGAGACAGGGCCACTCTATAGCAATCAGCCCCAGCATTTT.